The 21 T cell receptor beta chains in this list originate from one sample, sequenced in a study of blood T cells in healthy people across ages. With a J-beta primer mix and a sample-barcoded 5' primer, a second PCR ran 7 to 11 cycles. TCRdb reprocessed the 5' RACE reads with MiXCR, giving one entry per CDR3 protein. The table has about a million distinct CDR3 sequences, roughly half seen once. Input material: blood. These receptor sequences come from a woman aged 55-75 years in good health.

The chain joins TRBV29-1 to TRBJ2-5; 9 nucleotides match TRBD1. The DNA end favors TRBJ2-7, so the J call may be wrong. The CDR3 runs to 15 residues. Germline values: CDR1 SQVTM, CDR2 ANQGSEA. CDR3 region: CSALIGTGQFDEQYF. The CDR3 nucleotides read TGCAGCGCATTGATTGGGACAGGGCAGTTCGACGAGCAGTACTTC.

V and J are TRBV29-1 and TRBJ2-1; 8 bases map to TRBD2. This CDR3 comprises 14 residues. V gave up 3 bases and J gave up 5 bases; unmatched junction bases: 6. CDR1 and CDR2 from the germline V gene are SQVTM and ANQGSEA. The CDR3 protein is CSVEMTSAHNEQFF. The CDR3 DNA reads TGCAGCGTTGAGATGACTAGCGCACACAATGAGCAGTTCTTC.

The sample holds a few counts of this clonotype. The rearrangement uses TRBV3-1 and TRBJ2-5; D call uncertain. CDR1 and CDR2 (germline): LGHDT, YNNKEL (reference sequence). The ends were cut back, 0 bases at V and 3 bases at J, with 11 bases in the middle. This CDR3 contains 15 residues. CDR3 DNA sequence: TGTGCCAGCAGCCAAGATATCCACCCTGAAGAGACCCAGTACTTC. It codes for CASSQDIHPEETQYF.

V gene TRBV27 combines with J gene TRBJ2-5, with D perhaps matching TRBD2 (5 bases). The better agreement between TRBJ2-7 and the DNA end casts doubt on the J call. The CDR3 loop spans 12 amino acids. The germline V gene has CDR1 MNHEY and CDR2 SMNVEV (reference sequence). The CDR3 nucleotides are TGTGCCAGCACCACGGGAAGGGCCGAGCAGTACTTC. It codes for CASTTGRAEQYF.

In its sample, this clonotype was seen once. The V gene is TRBV4-1, the J gene TRBJ2-5, with D maybe TRBD2 (5 bases). The CDR3 is 15 amino acids. Germline CDR1 reads MGHRA; CDR2 reads YSYEKL. Trimming pared 4 bases from V and 4 bases from J, leaving 16 bases between. CDR3 region: CASSPTSAWGETQYF. CDR3 bases: TGCGCCAGCAGCCCAACTAGTGCTTGGGGAGAGACCCAGTACTTC.

This clonotype was recorded only once. This chain joins TRBV7-3 and TRBJ1-1, with unresolved D. The CDR3 extends over 14 amino acids. Between the trimmed V and J ends, which lost 5 bases and 5 bases, there was a span of 15 bases. CDR1 and CDR2 (germline): SGHTA, FQGTGA. Here the CDR3 reads CASSPLSSSTEAFF. The CDR3 DNA reads TGTGCCAGCAGCCCATTGTCAAGTAGTACTGAAGCTTTCTTT.

This clonotype occurred a few times. V gene TRBV7-9 combines with J gene TRBJ2-4, with TRBD1 as a possible D gene (6 bases). The V end was cut by 5 bases, the J end by 13 bases, with 18 bases between. Germline V gene sequence: CDR1 SEHNR, CDR2 FQNEAQ (reference sequence). The CDR3 totals 13 residues. CDR3 DNA: TGTGCCAGCAGCCCTGGGGACACCGATAGGCAGTACTTC. Translating gives CASSPGDTDRQYF.

V gene TRBV7-9 combines with J gene TRBJ2-3; 8 bases fit TRBD2. The CDR3 sequence is 17 residues long. CDR1 and CDR2 (germline): SEHNR, FQNEAQ (reference sequence). The V and J ends lost 5 bases and 3 bases, in that order; junction bases with no gene match: 13. DNA for the CDR3: TGTGCCAGCAGCCCACTGAACGAGCGGGAGTTTACAGATACGCAGTATTTT. It specifies CASSPLNEREFTDTQYF.

The count of this clonotype is one. This chain uses TRBV7-2 with TRBJ2-5; D not certain. Germline V lookup: CDR1 SGHTA, CDR2 FQGNSA. Trimming stripped 3 bases from V and 11 bases from J, with 10 bases between. The CDR3 loop spans 11 amino acids. The CDR3 loop is CASSFLSEQYF. The CDR3 DNA sequence: TGTGCCAGCAGCTTTTTATCGGAGCAGTACTTC. The full variable domain, in which reference TRBV7-2 and TRBJ2-5 provide the parts outside the CDR3, is GAGVSQSPSNKVTEKGKDVELRCDPISGHTALYWYRQSLGQGLEFLIYFQGNSAPDKSGLPSDRFSAERTGGSVSTLTIQRTQQEDSAVYLCASSFLSEQYFGPGTRLLVL.

This clonotype showed up just a few times. The rearrangement links TRBV6-1 to TRBJ2-1; D is possibly TRBD1 (6 bases). V dropped 5 bases and J dropped 3 bases, with 14 bases sitting between them. Germline values: CDR1 MNHNS, CDR2 SASEGT. The CDR3 is made up of 15 amino acids. The CDR3 DNA follows: TGTGCCAGCAGTACCGGGACAACTGACTACAATGAGCAGTTCTTC. Translating gives CASSTGTTDYNEQFF.

V is TRBV6-2 or TRBV6-3 and J is TRBJ2-1, with a possible D match to TRBD1 (6 bases). The V end lost 0 bases, the J end lost 8 bases, and 11 bases lay between the germline ends. Germline CDR1 reads MNHEY; CDR2 reads SVGEGT. This CDR3 is 14 amino acids long. The CDR3 bases are TGTGCCAGCAGTTACTCTTTGGGGGCGGATGAGCAGTTCTTC. Protein: CASSYSLGADEQFF.

The table lists this clonotype with a few counts. Just one base apart from a much larger clone, this may be a read error. The CDR3: CASSLIRDYEQYF. The CDR3, as DNA: TGTGCCAGCAGTTTAATCAGGGACTACGAGCAGTACTTC. The chain has TRBV28 and TRBJ2-7; D is possibly TRBD1 (5 bases). Germline V gene data show CDR1 as MDHEN and CDR2 as SYDVKM. Deletions cut 2 bases from V and 3 bases from J, with 8 bases between. This CDR3 is built from 13 residues.

This rearrangement joins TRBV4-1 to TRBJ2-1; D is unresolved. This CDR3 region has 16 residues. V lost 0 bases to trimming and J lost 6 bases, with 15 bases between them. The germline V gene encodes CDR1 MGHRA and CDR2 YSYEKL. DNA for the CDR3: TGCGCCAGCAGCCAAGATCCCAACCCTGGTGCCAATGAGCAGTTCTTC. It translates to CASSQDPNPGANEQFF.

The chain combines TRBV7-9 with TRBJ2-5; D possibly matches TRBD1 or TRBD2 (6 bases each). There are 16 residues in the CDR3. CDR1 and CDR2 from the germline V gene are SEHNR and FQNEAQ (reference sequence). The ends were cut back, 6 bases at V and 3 bases at J, with 20 bases in the middle. CDR3 bases: TGTGCCAGCAGTCTGGGGGCGGGACGAGAAGAAGAGACCCAGTACTTC. Translating it yields CASSLGAGREEETQYF. Based on the CDR3 plus reference TRBV7-9 and TRBJ2-5, the full variable domain is DTGVSQNPRHKITKRGQNVTFRCDPISEHNRLYWYRQTLGQGPEFLTYFQNEAQLEKSRLLSDRFSAERPKGSFSTLEIQRTEQGDSAMYLCASSLGAGREEETQYFGPGTRLLVL.

The V gene is TRBV20-1, the J gene TRBJ2-5; perhaps TRBD1 as D (6 bases). The V and J ends lost 7 bases and 3 bases respectively, with 9 bases between them. This CDR3 region has 11 residues. The germline V gene encodes CDR1 DFQATT and CDR2 SNEGSKA (reference sequence). The CDR3 bases are TGCAGTGGGGCAGGGGAAGAGACCCAGTACTTC. This translates into CSGAGEETQYF.

This clonotype was seen just once. This rearrangement joins TRBV5-6 to TRBJ2-3, with D maybe TRBD2 (5 bases). V shed 4 bases and J shed 7 bases, with 10 bases lying between them. The CDR3 consists of 12 residues. The germline V gene encodes CDR1 SGHDT and CDR2 YYEEEE. The DNA for the CDR3 is TGTGCCAGCAGCAAGGGCGGGTATACGCAGTATTTT. Translation gives CASSKGGYTQYF.

This clonotype was detected a few times. This chain links TRBV23-1 with TRBJ2-3; D unresolved. TRBV23-1 is assigned to the ORF class and has an uncertain function. V dropped 1 base and J dropped 4 bases, with 6 bases sitting between them. This CDR3 spans 13 amino acids. CDR3 in DNA: TGCGCCAGCAGTCAATACTTCCCAGATACGCAGTATTTT. The encoded protein is CASSQYFPDTQYF.

The chain combines TRBV4-1 with TRBJ2-7; 12 bases agree with TRBD2. CDR1 is MGHRA, CDR2 YSYEKL, per germline. V lost 6 bases and J lost 4; bases outside the gene matches: 10. CDR3 size: 16 residues. CDR3 nucleotide sequence: TGCGCCAGCAGACGACTAGCGGGAGCCCTGCCTTACGAGCAGTACTTC. Its protein product is CASRRLAGALPYEQYF.

This clonotype has only a few counts. The CDR3 sequence is CASSRKAEGSEQYF. The DNA of the CDR3 is TGCGCCAGCAGTAGGAAAGCCGAGGGCTCCGAGCAGTACTTC. J is TRBJ2-7 and V is TRBV10-2; a weak D match, TRBD2 (5 bases). The CDR3 is made up of 14 amino acids. V dropped 5 bases and J dropped 6 bases, with 17 bases sitting between them. Germline V gene sequence: CDR1 WSHSY, CDR2 SAAADI.

This clonotype was detected many times. The chain uses TRBV12-3 or TRBV12-4 and TRBJ1-6; D is perhaps TRBD1 (5 bases). CDR3 length equals 19 residues. The V gene lost 2 bases and the J gene lost 0 bases, with 17 bases spanning the gap. The CDR3: CASSLSQESSSSYNSPLHF. In DNA, the CDR3 is TGTGCCAGCAGTTTATCACAGGAGTCCTCTAGCTCCTATAATTCACCCCTCCACTTT.

As concerns this clonotype: The junction departs from germline at one end; a sequencing error may be responsible. The chain links TRBV18 to TRBJ2-3, with TRBD2 identical over 8 bases. The CDR3 loop spans 18 amino acids. Germline V gives CDR1 KGHSH, CDR2 LQKENI. This chain's CDR3 is CASSPLQGLVVSTDTQYF. In DNA form, the CDR3 reads TGCGCCAGCTCACCTCTGCAGGGACTAGTGGTTAGCACAGATACGCAGTATTTT.